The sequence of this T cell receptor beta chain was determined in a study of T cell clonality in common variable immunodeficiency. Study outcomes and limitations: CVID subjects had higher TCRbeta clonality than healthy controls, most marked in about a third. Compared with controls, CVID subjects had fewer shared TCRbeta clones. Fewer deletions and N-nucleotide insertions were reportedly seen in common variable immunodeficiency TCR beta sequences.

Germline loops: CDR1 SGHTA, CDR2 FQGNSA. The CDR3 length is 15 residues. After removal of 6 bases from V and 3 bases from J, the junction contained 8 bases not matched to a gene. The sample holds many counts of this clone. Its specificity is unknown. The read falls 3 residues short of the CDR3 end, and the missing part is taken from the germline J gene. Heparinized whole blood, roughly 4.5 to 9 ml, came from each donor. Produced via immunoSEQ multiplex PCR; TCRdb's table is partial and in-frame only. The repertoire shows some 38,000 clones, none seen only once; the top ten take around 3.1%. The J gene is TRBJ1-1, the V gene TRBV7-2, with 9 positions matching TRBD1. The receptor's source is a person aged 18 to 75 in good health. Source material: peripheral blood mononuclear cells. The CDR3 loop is CASSWGQGLDTEAFF. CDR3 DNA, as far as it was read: TGTGCCAGCAGTTGGGGACAGGGATTGGACACTGAA.